Following are 32 T cell receptor beta chains from one sample sequenced in a study of blood T cell repertoires in COVID-19 (dated by TCRdb to about 2020). Library construction relied on the immunoSEQ multiplex PCR assay. Sourced from immuneACCESS, this table was stored by TCRdb with only in-frame sequences that have V and J called. A share of the clones is absent; for the studies checked, an unresolved V gene accounts for under half, and the remainder has no known explanation. The sample profile shows more than 85,000 clones; about four fifths of them were found once. The top ten constitute around 16% of the sample. Source material: peripheral blood. These receptor sequences come from a woman aged 55-69 years with acute or convalescent COVID-19.

This clone ranks as medium-sized (0.01 to 0.1%). The chain is built from TRBV6-5 and TRBJ1-5; 12 bases line up with TRBD1. From germline, CDR1 is MNHEY and CDR2 SVGAGI. Germline trimming cut 8 bases from V and 3 bases from J; bases unmatched to any gene: 2. The CDR3 has 14 amino acids. CDR3 residues: CASGTGGHNQPQHF. CDR3 nucleotides: TGTGCCAGCGGGACAGGGGGCCACAATCAGCCCCAGCATTTT.

The chain couples TRBV7-2 to TRBJ2-3, with 7 bases that match TRBD2. Unmatched junction bases numbered 4, after V lost 2 bases and J lost 2 bases. Germline V CDR1 and CDR2: SGHTA, FQGNSA. This CDR3 spans 15 amino acids. The CDR3 loop reads CASSLRGGLTDTQYF. CDR3 sequence (DNA): TGTGCCAGCAGCTTACGCGGGGGACTCACAGATACGCAGTATTTT.

This clone has a single count. At one end, the junction sequence differs from germline, possibly due to a read error. The V call is TRBV6-5, the J call TRBJ2-7; 11 nucleotides line up with TRBD1. The CDR3 covers 13 residues. CDR1 is MNHEY and CDR2 is SVGAGI in the germline V gene. The CDR3 DNA follows: TGTGCCAGCGGCAGGGACAGGGGGTACGGGCAGTACTTC. This translates into CASGRDRGYGQYF.

V is TRBV6-5 and J is TRBJ1-1, with no clear D. Germline lookup yields CDR1 MNHEY and CDR2 SVGAGI. The CDR3 runs to 14 residues. V lost 4 bases, J lost 0 bases, and 9 bases lay in between. CDR3 nucleotide sequence: TGTGCCAGCAGTTTTGCTGAGATGAACACTGAAGCTTTCTTT. Amino acid sequence: CASSFAEMNTEAFF.

The rearrangement uses TRBV5-5 and TRBJ2-5; 7 bases align to TRBD2. CDR3 length: 16 residues. The trim removed 0 bases at V and 4 bases at J, leaving 9 bases unmatched. The germline V gene encodes CDR1 SGHKS and CDR2 YYEKEE (reference sequence). In DNA, the CDR3 is TGTGCCAGCAGCTTGGAGAGTCTGGGGGGGAGAGAGACCCAGTACTTC. Amino acids: CASSLESLGGRETQYF. The full variable domain, rest sourced from reference TRBV5-5 and TRBJ2-5, is DAGVTQSPTHLIKTRGQQVTLRCSPISGHKSVSWYQQVLGQGPQFIFQYYEKEERGRGNFPDRFSARQFPNYSSELNVNALLLGDSALYLCASSLESLGGRETQYFGPGTRLLVL.

The J gene is TRBJ1-1, the V gene TRBV18; D may be TRBD1 (5 bases). Germline values: CDR1 KGHSH, CDR2 LQKENI. CDR3 size: 14 residues. Trimming took 3 bases from V and 3 from J, leaving 11 bases between them. CDR3 in amino acids: CASSPSREDTEAFF. CDR3 coding DNA: TGTGCCAGCTCACCTTCCAGGGAAGACACTGAAGCTTTCTTT.

The chain links TRBV19 to TRBJ1-2; a weak D match, TRBD1 (6 bases). V was shortened by 6 bases and J by 0 bases, with 14 bases between the two germline ends. This CDR3 has 15 amino acids. Per the germline V gene, CDR1 is LNHDA and CDR2 is SQIVND (reference sequence). The CDR3 protein is CASRNTGQANYGYTF. The CDR3 DNA is TGTGCCAGTAGGAATACAGGGCAAGCTAACTATGGCTACACCTTC.

This clone was picked up one time. The chain has TRBV6-5 and TRBJ2-3, with 7 bases aligning to TRBD1. Losses at the gene ends were 8 bases for V and 0 bases for J; bases not matched to a gene: 8. Per the germline V gene, CDR1 is MNHEY and CDR2 is SVGAGI. The CDR3 loop spans 15 amino acids. The CDR3 DNA sequence: TGTGCCAGCGGGGCGGACAGGCCAAGCACAGATACGCAGTATTTT. Its protein is CASGADRPSTDTQYF.

J is TRBJ2-3 and V is TRBV11-2; D remains ambiguous. The V and J ends lost 8 bases and 2 bases respectively, with 11 bases between them. The CDR3 extends over 13 amino acids. CDR1 SGHAT and CDR2 FQNNGV come from the germline V gene. The CDR3 loop reads CASALGLTDTQYF. CDR3 DNA sequence: TGTGCCAGCGCCCTGGGCCTCACAGATACGCAGTATTTT.

The chain couples TRBV5-5 to TRBJ1-2; 7 bases line up with TRBD1. The junction had 15 bases not matched to a gene; V was cut back by 0 bases and J by 13 bases. Germline V gives CDR1 SGHKS, CDR2 YYEKEE (reference sequence). The CDR3 is 15 amino acids. The CDR3 sequence is CASSLVWDSPRGSTF. The CDR3 DNA reads as TGTGCCAGCAGCTTGGTCTGGGACAGCCCAAGGGGAAGCACCTTC. Full variable domain (remainder filled in from reference TRBV5-5 and TRBJ1-2): DAGVTQSPTHLIKTRGQQVTLRCSPISGHKSVSWYQQVLGQGPQFIFQYYEKEERGRGNFPDRFSARQFPNYSSELNVNALLLGDSALYLCASSLVWDSPRGSTFGSGTRLTVV.

This clone showed up just once. The chain couples TRBV20-1 to TRBJ1-6, with D perhaps matching TRBD1 (6 bases). The ends were cut back, 3 bases at V and 4 bases at J, with 13 bases in the middle. This CDR3 has 15 amino acids. Germline CDR1 DFQATT, CDR2 SNEGSKA (reference sequence). CDR3 nucleotides: TGCAGTGCTAGTCCTCAGGGGCAGTATAATTCACCCCTCCACTTT. Its translation: CSASPQGQYNSPLHF.

The chain couples TRBV19 to TRBJ1-4; 7 bases map to TRBD1. Germline V gene sequence: CDR1 LNHDA, CDR2 SQIVND (reference sequence). V was pared by 7 bases and J by 8 bases, with 7 bases of the junction left unmatched. The CDR3 covers 13 residues. This CDR3 reads CASIDRATEKLFF. In DNA, the CDR3 is TGTGCCAGTATTGACAGGGCCACAGAAAAACTGTTTTTT. The complete variable domain, with remaining parts taken from reference TRBV19 and TRBJ1-4, reads DGGITQSPKYLFRKEGQNVTLSCEQNLNHDAMYWYRQDPGQGLRLIYYSQIVNDFQKGDIAEGYSVSREKKESFPLTVTSAQKNPTAFYLCASIDRATEKLFFGSGTQLSVL.

V is TRBV3-1 (or the pseudogene TRBV3-2) and J is TRBJ1-6, with D possibly being TRBD1 (5 bases). In germline, CDR1 is LGHDT, CDR2 YNNKEL (reference sequence). The CDR3 totals 13 residues. V lost 9 bases and J lost 3, with 9 bases in between. The CDR3 reads CASGGGYNSPLHF. CDR3 sequence (DNA): TGTGCCAGTGGGGGGGGCTATAATTCACCCCTCCACTTT.

The gene calls are TRBV29-1 and TRBJ2-2; the D gene is possibly TRBD1 (5 bases). This CDR3 is 14 amino acids long. Germline CDR1 is SQVTM and CDR2 is ANQGSEA. V was clipped by 2 bases and J by 1 base, with 8 bases between them. CDR3 coding DNA: TGCAGCGTTGAAAGGGGAAGGAACACCGGGGAGCTGTTTTTT. This encodes CSVERGRNTGELFF.

The chain joins TRBV15 to TRBJ1-2; D is unresolved. V was cut by 2 bases and J by 4 bases, with 17 bases left in between. Germline V gene lookup returns CDR1 LNHNV and CDR2 YYDKDF (reference sequence). The CDR3 has 16 amino acids. The CDR3 reads CATSRPRLQRAYGYTF. CDR3 coding DNA: TGTGCCACCAGCAGACCACGGCTGCAGCGGGCCTATGGCTACACCTTC.

This rearrangement joins TRBV21-1 to TRBJ2-5; the DNA was not compared with TRBD1, the D call given in the table. TRBV21-1 is described as a pseudogene. The CDR3 is 15 amino acids. Written as DNA, the CDR3 is TGTGCCAGCAGCGCCTTGACAGGAAGTCAAGAGACCCAGTACTTC. It encodes CASSALTGSQETQYF.

The chain couples TRBV5-1 to TRBJ1-1; D gene uncertain. Trimming took 0 bases from V and 2 from J, leaving 11 bases between them. This CDR3 contains 15 residues. CDR1 and CDR2 from the germline V gene are SGHRS and YFSETQ. CDR3 DNA: TGCGCCAGCAGCTTGGAAGCACTGGGCAACACTGAAGCTTTCTTT. It specifies CASSLEALGNTEAFF.

J is TRBJ1-3 and V is TRBV30; D gene unclear. This CDR3 has 14 amino acids. V dropped 3 bases and J dropped 0 bases, with 9 bases sitting between them. Germline values: CDR1 GTSNPN, CDR2 SVGIG (reference sequence). The CDR3 reads CAWSEGISGNTIYF. The CDR3 DNA is TGTGCCTGGAGCGAGGGCATCTCTGGAAACACCATATATTTT.

The V call is TRBV7-6, the J call TRBJ2-7, with D possibly matching TRBD2 (6 bases). Trimming pared 0 bases from V and 2 bases from J, leaving 11 bases between. This CDR3 comprises 15 residues. Germline V gives CDR1 SGHVS, CDR2 FNYEAQ. In DNA form, the CDR3 reads TGTGCCAGCAGCTTAGCATTCGGGAGCCCCTACGAGCAGTACTTC. Its protein product is CASSLAFGSPYEQYF.

This chain joins TRBV6-5 and TRBJ2-7; unclear D gene. CDR1 and CDR2 (germline): MNHEY, SVGAGI. The V and J ends lost 0 bases and 11 bases respectively, with 8 bases between them. CDR3 length equals 11 residues. The CDR3 is CASSYSRVEYF. In nucleotides, the CDR3 is TGTGCCAGCAGTTACTCTCGGGTAGAGTACTTC.

This clone was seen a handful of times. This chain connects TRBV7-3 to TRBJ2-3; tentative D call: TRBD1 (5 bases). V was clipped by 5 bases and J by 1 base, with 13 bases between them. This CDR3 spans 15 amino acids. Germline CDR1 reads SGHTA; CDR2 reads FQGTGA. DNA for the CDR3: TGTGCCAGCAGCGGTGGGGCAGGAGGCACAGATACGCAGTATTTT. Residues: CASSGGAGGTDTQYF.

The chain recombines TRBV5-1 with TRBJ2-6; 11 positions agree with TRBD1. Germline CDR1 is SGHRS and CDR2 is YFSETQ. J gave up 1 base and V 9 bases, and 9 bases lay outside the gene matches. This CDR3 has 17 residues. The CDR3 DNA reads TGCGCCACAAAAAGGACAGGGGGCAGTTCTGGGGCCAACGTCCTGACTTTC. Translating gives CATKRTGGSSGANVLTF.

This rearrangement joins TRBV19 to TRBJ2-3, with D perhaps matching TRBD2 (5 bases). The CDR3 is made up of 14 amino acids. The germline V and J ends were trimmed by 4 bases and 0 bases, with 8 bases remaining between them. From germline, CDR1 is LNHDA and CDR2 SQIVND (reference sequence). CDR3 bases: TGTGCCAGTAGTAGCCCTAGCAGCACAGATACGCAGTATTTT. It encodes CASSSPSSTDTQYF.

V gene TRBV21-1 combines with J gene TRBJ1-5. TRBV21-1 represents a pseudogene. This CDR3 is 17 amino acids long. DNA of the CDR3: TGTGCCAGCAGCAATCAAGCCCCGCGGGATAGCAATCAGCCCCAGCATTTT. Translated, it gives CASSNQAPRDSNQPQHF.

The rearrangement uses TRBV2 and TRBJ1-2; perhaps TRBD1 as D (6 bases). The germline V gene encodes CDR1 SNHLY and CDR2 FYNNEI. Trimming removed 2 bases at V and 8 bases at J, with 15 bases between. This CDR3 comprises 14 residues. The CDR3 DNA follows: TGTGCCAGCAGTGAAAAGCGGGGGGCAGGAGGCTACACCTTC. Translating gives CASSEKRGAGGYTF.

The V and J genes are TRBV28 and TRBJ1-1, with 7 bases identical to TRBD1. This CDR3 has 13 residues. V trimming: 1 base; J trimming: 4 bases; junction bases outside the gene matches: 0. Germline CDR1 is MDHEN and CDR2 is SYDVKM. The CDR3 nucleotides are TGTGCCAGCAGTTTATACAGGGGCACTGAAGCTTTCTTT. It yields the protein CASSLYRGTEAFF.

This clone was counted a single time. This sequence joins TRBV2 and TRBJ2-7; D remains ambiguous. V was clipped by 0 bases and J by 4 bases, with 4 bases between them. Germline V CDR1 and CDR2: SNHLY, FYNNEI. The CDR3 contains 12 residues. CDR3: CASSEATYEQYF. In DNA, the CDR3 is TGTGCCAGCAGTGAAGCCACTTACGAGCAGTACTTC.

The chain employs TRBV9 and TRBJ2-1, with TRBD2 identical over 10 bases. Germline V CDR1 and CDR2: SGDLS, YYNGEE. This CDR3 comprises 14 residues. V lost 0 bases, J lost 8 bases, and 2 bases stayed unmatched. The CDR3 protein is CASSVGLAGDEQFF. The CDR3 DNA reads as TGTGCCAGCAGCGTAGGCCTAGCGGGGGATGAGCAGTTCTTC.

The chain employs TRBV2 and TRBJ2-1, with 8 nucleotides matching TRBD2. In germline, CDR1 is SNHLY, CDR2 FYNNEI. The length of the CDR3 is 15 residues. J lost 10 bases, V lost 5 bases, and 13 bases had no gene match. The CDR3 nucleotides are TGTGCCAGCAGTCTGGCCGAGCGGGGGAGGCGGGAGCAGTTCTTC. Its protein product is CASSLAERGRREQFF.

This sequence joins TRBV7-3 and TRBJ2-7; 12 bases fit TRBD1. The CDR3 contains 15 residues. The V and J ends lost 2 bases and 2 bases, in that order; junction bases with no gene match: 1. Per germline, CDR1 SGHTA and CDR2 FQGTGA. This CDR3 is CASSLGTGGAYEQYF. CDR3 in DNA: TGTGCCAGCAGCTTAGGGACAGGGGGCGCCTACGAGCAGTACTTC. Full variable domain (remainder filled in from reference TRBV7-3 and TRBJ2-7): GAGVSQTPSNKVTEKGKYVELRCDPISGHTALYWYRQSLGQGPEFLIYFQGTGAADDSGLPNDRFFAVRPEGSVSTLKIQRTERGDSAVYLCASSLGTGGAYEQYFGPGTRLTVT.

The CDR3 DNA sequence: TGTGCCAGCAGCTACGGGTCCTCCTACGAGCAGTACTTC. This gives the protein CASSYGSSYEQYF. The genes are TRBV7-3 and TRBJ2-7; D is unclear. Trimming stripped 4 bases from V and 0 bases from J, with 7 bases between. CDR1 is SGHTA, CDR2 FQGTGA, per germline. This CDR3 contains 13 residues. Based on the CDR3 plus reference TRBV7-3 and TRBJ2-7, the full variable domain is GAGVSQTPSNKVTEKGKYVELRCDPISGHTALYWYRQSLGQGPEFLIYFQGTGAADDSGLPNDRFFAVRPEGSVSTLKIQRTERGDSAVYLCASSYGSSYEQYFGPGTRLTVT.

The rearrangement uses TRBV6-5 and TRBJ1-5, with D possibly TRBD1 on 5 matching bases. Trimming stripped 5 bases from V and 8 bases from J, with 13 bases between. Looked up from germline, CDR1 is MNHEY and CDR2 is SVGAGI. This CDR3 region has 13 residues. The CDR3 spells CASSRTLGEPQHF. In nucleotides, the CDR3 is TGTGCCAGCAGTCGTACTCTAGGGGAGCCCCAGCATTTT.